This record concerns one TCR beta chain sequence. Its target is unknown. This sample was taken from a study of T-cell reconstitution after alpha-beta-depleted transplantation in children. Preparation of the TCRbeta library involved a method that used unique molecular identifiers. One entry per CDR3 protein, called by TCRdb with MiXCR from the PCR reads. The sample holds hundreds of thousands of distinct CDR3 sequences, about 21% seen once. The V end was cut by 4 bases, the J end by 5 bases, with 18 bases between. Germline CDR1 is SGHKS and CDR2 is YYEKEE (reference sequence). The CDR3 runs 15 residues. The study, taken as a whole, reports: Roughly two months post-transplant, alpha-beta T cells reportedly originated from several hundred graft clones that had expanded. By one year post-transplant, T-cell counts and diversity largely arose from T cells that were newly produced. Surviving thymic progenitors and recipient T cells were the source of high TCRbeta diversity at day 60 in some patients.

V usage is TRBV5-5 and J usage is TRBJ2-5; D possibly corresponds to TRBD1 (7 bases). The starting material was PBMCs, mostly from graft donor cells, obtained 360 days after TCRalphabeta/CD19-depleted stem cell transplant. The sequence derives from a boy younger than two who had a stem cell transplant for acute myeloid leukemia, so the T cells may come from the graft donor. CDR3 sequence (DNA): TGTGCCAGCAGCACGCCATTTGCGGGACAGGAGACCCAGTACTTC. Amino acids: CASSTPFAGQETQYF.